What follows are 15 T cell receptor beta chains derived from one specimen sequenced in a study of blood T cell repertoires in COVID-19. Libraries were prepared by immunoSEQ multiplex PCR; TCRdb keeps only in-frame clonotypes and omits some of them. The sample has about 61,000 clones; approximately 88% are singletons. Sample: peripheral blood. These receptors were obtained from a human donor in a cohort sampled during active COVID-19.

CDR3 region: CATSRVTTGPEKLFF. In DNA form, the CDR3 reads TGTGCCACCAGCAGAGTGACGACAGGCCCAGAAAAACTGTTTTTT. J is TRBJ1-4 and V is TRBV15; a possible D gene is TRBD1 (6 bases). Germline V gene lookup returns CDR1 LNHNV and CDR2 YYDKDF (reference sequence). CDR3 size: 15 residues. V was trimmed by 1 base and J by 8 bases, leaving 14 bases between them.

The chain has TRBV9 and TRBJ1-1; 7 bases match TRBD1. The CDR3 loop spans 14 amino acids. Germline V gives CDR1 SGDLS, CDR2 YYNGEE. J was trimmed by 3 bases and V by 5 bases; bases with no gene match: 7. In DNA, the CDR3 is TGTGCCAGCAGTGCCGGGACAGATGACACTGAAGCTTTCTTT. Amino acid sequence: CASSAGTDDTEAFF.

This clone was seen more than once but under ten times. This chain connects TRBV3-1 (or the pseudogene TRBV3-2) to TRBJ1-4; D not certain. From germline, CDR1 is LGHDT and CDR2 YNNKEL (reference sequence). The CDR3 runs 14 residues. V shed 1 base and J shed 5 bases, with 8 bases lying between them. CDR3 in amino acids: CASSQVGLNEKLFF. The CDR3 bases are TGTGCCAGCAGCCAAGTAGGACTGAATGAAAAACTGTTTTTT.

The J gene is TRBJ2-1, the V gene TRBV5-1, with 7 positions matching TRBD2. The CDR3 has 15 residues. Germline loops: CDR1 SGHRS, CDR2 YFSETQ. Trimming cost V 4 bases and J 0 bases; bases outside gene matches: 4. CDR3 in DNA: TGCGCCAGCAGCCCCAGCGGGAACTCCTACAATGAGCAGTTCTTC. Protein: CASSPSGNSYNEQFF.

The chain combines TRBV11-2 with TRBJ1-1, with D perhaps matching TRBD1 (6 bases). Between the trimmed V and J ends, which lost 4 bases and 7 bases, there was a span of 13 bases. Germline V gives CDR1 SGHAT, CDR2 FQNNGV. The CDR3 spans 13 residues. The chain's CDR3 is CASSYQGTDEAFF. CDR3 in DNA: TGTGCCAGCAGCTACCAGGGGACGGATGAAGCTTTCTTT.

The V and J genes are TRBV5-1 and TRBJ2-1; TRBD2 matches at 8 bases. There are 16 residues in the CDR3. The germline V gene has CDR1 SGHRS and CDR2 YFSETQ. V shed 5 bases, J shed 4 bases, and the junction held 11 bases outside the gene matches. DNA for the CDR3: TGCGCCAGCAGGGGGAGCCCTAGCGGGTCGTACAATGAGCAGTTCTTC. Translation: CASRGSPSGSYNEQFF.

The gene calls are TRBV7-9 and TRBJ2-2; 9 bases align to TRBD2. Germline CDR1 reads SEHNR; CDR2 reads FQNEAQ (reference sequence). J lost 0 bases, V lost 5 bases, and 13 bases had no gene match. This CDR3 is built from 19 residues. The CDR3 is CASSIRGGGENANTGELFF. CDR3 DNA: TGTGCCAGCAGCATTCGCGGGGGGGGCGAAAACGCGAACACCGGGGAGCTGTTTTTT. Looking up the rest from reference TRBV7-9 and TRBJ2-2 gives the full variable domain: DTGVSQNPRHKITKRGQNVTFRCDPISEHNRLYWYRQTLGQGPEFLTYFQNEAQLEKSRLLSDRFSAERPKGSFSTLEIQRTEQGDSAMYLCASSIRGGGENANTGELFFGEGSRLTVL.

The count of this clone is one. The chain employs TRBV9 and TRBJ1-1; D unclear. The CDR3 consists of 16 residues. V lost 3 bases to trimming and J lost 6 bases, with 21 bases between them. Germline CDR1 reads SGDLS; CDR2 reads YYNGEE. The CDR3 DNA sequence: TGTGCCAGCAGCGCAAGTTCGCGGCTCCGGGTCTCTGAAGCTTTCTTT. Its translation: CASSASSRLRVSEAFF.

The J gene is TRBJ1-6, the V gene TRBV27; possibly TRBD1 for D (6 bases). V lost 6 bases, J lost 9 bases, and 18 bases lay in between. CDR1 is MNHEY, CDR2 SMNVEV, per germline (reference sequence). This CDR3 is 15 amino acids long. CDR3 loop: CASRGSGVSRSPLHF. Here the CDR3 DNA reads TGTGCCAGCAGGGGCTCAGGGGTATCACGTTCACCCCTCCACTTT.

This chain connects TRBV5-6 to TRBJ1-3; 9 bases match TRBD1. Per germline, CDR1 SGHDT and CDR2 YYEEEE. This CDR3 contains 18 residues. V was pared by 0 bases and J by 3 bases, with 10 bases of the junction left unmatched. DNA for the CDR3: TGTGCCAGCAGCTTGGAGACTCAGACAGGGGGTTATGGAAACACCATATATTTT. Translating it yields CASSLETQTGGYGNTIYF. The full variable domain, with the rest looked up from reference TRBV5-6 and TRBJ1-3, is DAGVTQSPTHLIKTRGQQVTLRCSPKSGHDTVSWYQQALGQGPQFIFQYYEEEERQRGNFPDRFSGHQFPNYSSELNVNALLLGDSALYLCASSLETQTGGYGNTIYFGEGSWLTVV.

The chain employs TRBV4-1 and TRBJ2-2; D unclear. The germline gives CDR1 MGHRA, CDR2 YSYEKL. The CDR3 is 15 amino acids. Trimming pared 7 bases from V and 2 bases from J, leaving 14 bases between. CDR3 DNA sequence: TGCGCCAGCAAGTTCGTGGCCACCAACACCGGGGAGCTGTTTTTT. Translated: CASKFVATNTGELFF.

The chain joins TRBV10-2 to TRBJ2-1, with 8 nucleotides matching TRBD2. CDR1 is WSHSY and CDR2 is SAAADI in the germline V gene. Trimming took 4 bases from V and 9 from J; bases not matched to a gene: 8. The CDR3 length is 14 residues. CDR3 sequence: CASSAGLGAGEQFF. The CDR3 coding sequence is TGCGCCAGCAGTGCGGGACTAGGGGCGGGTGAGCAGTTCTTC.

The chain carries TRBV7-8 and TRBJ2-5; 7 positions agree with TRBD1. This CDR3 region has 14 residues. V was pared by 1 base and J by 3 bases, with 2 bases of the junction left unmatched. CDR1 is SGHVS, CDR2 FQNEAQ, per germline. The CDR3 sequence is CASSLETGEETQYF. The DNA of the CDR3 is TGTGCCAGCAGCTTAGAAACAGGGGAAGAGACCCAGTACTTC.

The rearrangement links TRBV28 to TRBJ1-5, with TRBD1 matching 7 bases. The CDR3 has 14 amino acids. V gave up 9 bases and J gave up 4 bases; unmatched junction bases: 9. Germline values: CDR1 MDHEN, CDR2 SYDVKM. The CDR3, as DNA: TGTGCCAGTTTCCACGGGACAGCTAATCAGCCCCAGCATTTT. Translation gives CASFHGTANQPQHF.

The chain uses TRBV7-9 and TRBJ2-1; TRBD2 matches at 11 bases. The ends lost 4 bases at V and 4 bases at J; junction bases unmatched: 3. Germline loops: CDR1 SEHNR, CDR2 FQNEAQ (reference sequence). This CDR3 contains 15 residues. The CDR3 spells CASSSGLAAYNEQFF. The DNA of the CDR3 is TGTGCCAGCAGCTCGGGACTAGCGGCGTACAATGAGCAGTTCTTC.